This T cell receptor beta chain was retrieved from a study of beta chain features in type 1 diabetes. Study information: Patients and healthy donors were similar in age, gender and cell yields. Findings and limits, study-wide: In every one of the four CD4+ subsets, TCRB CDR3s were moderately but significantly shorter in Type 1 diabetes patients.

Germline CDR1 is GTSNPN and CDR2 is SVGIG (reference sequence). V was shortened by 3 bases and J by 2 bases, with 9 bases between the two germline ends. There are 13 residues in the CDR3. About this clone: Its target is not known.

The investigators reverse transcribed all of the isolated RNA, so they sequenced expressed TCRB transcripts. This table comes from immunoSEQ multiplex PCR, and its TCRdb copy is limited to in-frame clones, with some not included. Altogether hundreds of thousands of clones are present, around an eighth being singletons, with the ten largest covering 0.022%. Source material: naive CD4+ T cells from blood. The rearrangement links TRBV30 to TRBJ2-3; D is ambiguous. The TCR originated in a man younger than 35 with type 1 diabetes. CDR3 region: CAWRGINTDTQYF. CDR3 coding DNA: TGTGCCTGGAGGGGGATTAACACAGATACGCAGTATTTT.